This T cell receptor beta chain stems from a study of control samples from healthy donors and cancer patients. The table came from immunoSEQ multiplex PCR; TCRdb's copy has only in-frame clones and leaves some out. There are 100,000 to 150,000 clones in the sample; approximately 90% occur only once, and 2.5% lies in the top ten. The ends lost 6 bases at V and 0 bases at J; junction bases unmatched: 11. Per the germline V gene, CDR1 is LNHDA and CDR2 is SQIVND (reference sequence). This CDR3 has 16 amino acids. In its sample, this clone was seen once. This receptor was obtained from a man in his forties in good health. The chain has TRBV19 and TRBJ2-7; 7 bases are a match to TRBD1. Material for sequencing was blood. The CDR3 is CASSVYRGRSSYEQYF. The CDR3 coding sequence is TGTGCCAGTAGCGTGTACAGGGGTCGGAGCTCCTACGAGCAGTACTTC.